What follows describes a single T cell receptor (beta chain). As yet, its antigen is unknown. V trimming: 4 bases; J trimming: 5 bases; junction bases outside the gene matches: 8. Germline V lookup: CDR1 SEHNR, CDR2 FQNEAQ (reference sequence). This CDR3 is built from 16 residues. This specimen comes from a study of cytomegalovirus exposure and HLA in healthy donors. Healthy bone marrow donors made up the cohort. A multiplex PCR was run with 60 Vbeta primers and 13 Jbeta primers. Here immunoSEQ multiplex PCR was the method, and the copy in TCRdb shows in-frame clones only, minus some. The sample yields approximately 150,000 clones, around 79% seen once. The study's findings and limits: Some V segments (TRBV6-2 and TRBV6-3 among them) were excluded as indistinguishable. Apart from CMV serostatus, no immune exposure information was available. As a later analysis showed, several of the most significant clusters appeared to be linked to common viral pathogens.

The chain links TRBV7-9 to TRBJ1-4; 9 nucleotides align to TRBD1. The sample taken for sequencing was PBMCs. The sequence was collected from a male donor in good health and CMV-seropositive. CDR3 in amino acids: CASSSFRQGGNEKLFF. DNA of the CDR3: TGTGCCAGCAGCTCGTTCCGACAGGGGGGAAATGAAAAACTGTTTTTT.